The 28 T cell receptor beta chains below were found in one sample sequenced in a study of early T cells in non-severe SARS-CoV-2 infection. TCRdb reanalysed the 5' RACE reads using MiXCR and keeps one entry per CDR3 protein. The sample shows about 50,000 distinct CDR3 sequences, less than 9.5% of them seen only once. Sequenced: whole blood. These receptors came from an adult who was a healthcare worker with PCR-confirmed SARS-CoV-2 infection or an uninfected control (not recorded which).

The V call is TRBV9, the J call TRBJ1-2; no clear D gene. V dropped 0 bases and J dropped 6 bases, with 12 bases sitting between them. Germline-derived CDR1 and CDR2 are SGDLS and YYNGEE. The CDR3 is 14 amino acids. CDR3: CASSVELWQNGYTF. The CDR3 DNA follows: TGTGCCAGCAGCGTAGAATTGTGGCAGAATGGCTACACCTTC.

The V and J genes are TRBV10-3 and TRBJ2-4; 10 bases line up with TRBD2. Germline V lookup: CDR1 ENHRY, CDR2 SYGVKD. Germline trimming cut 4 bases from V and 4 bases from J; bases unmatched to any gene: 7. The length of the CDR3 is 16 residues. CDR3 nucleotides: TGTGCCATCAGTGCCATCCCGGGACTAGCGAAAAACATTCAGTACTTC. Encoded protein: CAISAIPGLAKNIQYF.

This clonotype was counted between two and nine times. This chain uses TRBV7-2 with TRBJ2-3; D gene uncertain. The CDR3 has 13 residues. V lost 6 bases, J lost 5 bases, and 12 bases lay in between. Germline CDR1 reads SGHTA; CDR2 reads FQGNSA. CDR3 in amino acids: CASSRLIGDTQYF. Written as DNA, the CDR3 is TGTGCCAGCAGTCGACTGATAGGAGATACGCAGTATTTT.

CDR3 protein: CASSFSGGSYEQYF. CDR3 DNA: TGTGCCAGCAGCTTTAGCGGGGGTTCCTACGAGCAGTACTTC. V and J are TRBV5-6 and TRBJ2-7; 9 bases map to TRBD2. Germline V gene data show CDR1 as SGHDT and CDR2 as YYEEEE. Losses at the gene ends were 2 bases for V and 1 base for J; bases not matched to a gene: 1. This CDR3 spans 14 amino acids.

This clonotype was counted only a few times. The chain employs TRBV4-2 and TRBJ2-7; tentative D call: TRBD2 (5 bases). The V end was cut by 3 bases, the J end by 6 bases, with 15 bases between. The CDR3 is 14 residues long. Per germline, CDR1 LGHNA and CDR2 YNFKEQ. The CDR3, as DNA: TGTGCCAGCAGCCACCCTGGAGGAGGCGGCGAGCAGTACTTC. Protein product: CASSHPGGGGEQYF.

This clonotype was seen ten or more times. J is TRBJ2-6 and V is TRBV6-2 or TRBV6-3; a weak D match, TRBD2 (5 bases). CDR1 and CDR2 from the germline V gene are MNHEY and SVGEGT. The V and J ends lost 6 bases and 2 bases respectively, with 8 bases between them. The length of the CDR3 is 14 residues. The CDR3 sequence: CASSHGAGANVLTF. The CDR3 nucleotides are TGTGCCAGCAGCCACGGGGCTGGGGCCAACGTCCTGACTTTC.

As regards this clonotype: One end of the junction does not line up with germline, which may come from a read error. This chain uses TRBV7-2 with TRBJ2-2, with 9 bases lining up with TRBD2. The CDR3 is made up of 17 amino acids. Looked up from germline, CDR1 is SGHTA and CDR2 is FQGNSA. CDR3 nucleotide sequence: TGCACTACAGGTTCAAGTGGAGCGGGAGGAACAGGCGGGGAGCTGTTTTTT. This gives the protein CTTGSSGAGGTGGELFF.

This clonotype turned up a few times. The rearrangement joins TRBV4-1 to TRBJ1-5, with TRBD1 matching over 9 bases. The CDR3 sequence is 16 residues long. Per the germline V gene, CDR1 is MGHRA and CDR2 is YSYEKL. J gave up 5 bases and V 2 bases, and 7 bases lay outside the gene matches. CDR3 residues: CASSQFTGGADQPQHF. In DNA form, the CDR3 reads TGCGCCAGCAGCCAATTTACAGGGGGCGCGGATCAGCCCCAGCATTTT.

This clonotype has only a few counts. J is TRBJ1-3 and V is TRBV6-6; D not certain. The germline V gene has CDR1 MNHNY and CDR2 SVGAGI (reference sequence). V was clipped by 0 bases and J by 0 bases, with 6 bases between them. The CDR3 has 15 amino acids. The CDR3 DNA is TGTGCCAGCAGTTACTCAGGGAGCTCTGGAAACACCATATATTTT. Translation gives CASSYSGSSGNTIYF.

The J gene is TRBJ2-2, the V gene TRBV19, with unresolved D. The CDR3 covers 12 residues. V gave up 7 bases and J gave up 1 base, with 4 bases separating them. The germline CDR1 and CDR2 sequences are LNHDA and SQIVND (reference sequence). The chain's CDR3 is CASNKNTGELFF. The CDR3 coding sequence is TGTGCCAGTAATAAGAACACCGGGGAGCTGTTTTTT.

This clonotype has more than one count but fewer than ten. The genes are TRBV30 and TRBJ1-2; D ambiguous. V dropped 0 bases and J dropped 5 bases, with 7 bases sitting between them. Germline CDR1 reads GTSNPN; CDR2 reads SVGIG (reference sequence). This CDR3 is built from 12 residues. This chain's CDR3 is CAWSVSLYGYTF. Here the CDR3 DNA reads TGTGCCTGGAGTGTATCCCTTTATGGCTACACCTTC. Looking up the rest from reference TRBV30 and TRBJ1-2 gives the full variable domain: SQTIHQWPATLVQPVGSPLSLECTVEGTSNPNLYWYRQAAGRGLQLLFYSVGIGQISSEVPQNLSASRPQDRQFILSSKKLLLSDSGFYLCAWSVSLYGYTFGSGTRLTVV.

CDR3 coding DNA: TGTGCCACCAGCAGAGATCGAACAGGGTCGGCTTTCTTT. It encodes CATSRDRTGSAFF. The chain links TRBV15 to TRBJ1-1, with a weak D call TRBD1 (6 bases). The CDR3 runs to 13 residues. V was cut by 0 bases and J by 11 bases, with 13 bases left in between. Germline assignment: CDR1 LNHNV and CDR2 YYDKDF (reference sequence).

In this sample, this clonotype turned up a few times. Here the CDR3 reads CASSQDGGGWSSYNSPLHF. As DNA, the CDR3 is TGCGCCAGCAGCCAAGATGGCGGGGGCTGGAGCTCCTATAATTCACCCCTCCACTTT. V usage is TRBV4-1 and J usage is TRBJ1-6; weak D call: TRBD1 (6 bases). There are 19 residues in the CDR3. V was pared by 0 bases and J by 0 bases, with 15 bases between. CDR1 is MGHRA and CDR2 is YSYEKL in the germline V gene.

This clonotype was counted ten times or more. The J gene is TRBJ2-4, the V gene TRBV28; 7 bases are shared with TRBD2. From germline, CDR1 is MDHEN and CDR2 SYDVKM. V lost 2 bases, J lost 6 bases, and 4 bases stayed unmatched. The length of the CDR3 is 14 residues. For the CDR3, the DNA is TGTGCCAGCAGTTTAGGGAGGGCGGGAAACATTCAGTACTTC. This sequence encodes CASSLGRAGNIQYF.

The chain employs TRBV20-1 and TRBJ2-1, with 11 positions matching TRBD2. V dropped 6 bases and J dropped 5; count of bases not matched to a gene: 12. CDR3 length: 16 amino acids. CDR1 and CDR2 from the germline V gene are DFQATT and SNEGSKA (reference sequence). CDR3 in amino acids: CSAPKDGTSGDNEQFF. In nucleotides, the CDR3 is TGCAGTGCCCCGAAGGATGGGACTAGCGGTGACAATGAGCAGTTCTTC.

This clonotype was detected ten times or more. The chain recombines TRBV6-5 with TRBJ2-1; unclear D gene. Germline V gene data show CDR1 as MNHEY and CDR2 as SVGAGI. Trimming shortened V by 2 bases and J by 8 bases, and 10 bases separated the two germline ends. The CDR3 is 13 amino acids. CDR3 DNA: TGTGCCAGCAGTTACCCTGGGCTTGATGAGCAGTTCTTC. This translates into CASSYPGLDEQFF.

This clonotype has a count of ten or more. This chain connects TRBV6-4 to TRBJ2-1; 8 bases are shared with TRBD2. J gave up 0 bases and V 4 bases, and 2 bases lay outside the gene matches. Germline V gene lookup returns CDR1 MRHNA and CDR2 SNTAGT. The CDR3 loop spans 15 amino acids. DNA for the CDR3: TGTGCCAGCAGTGCCACTAGCGGCTCCTACAATGAGCAGTTCTTC. Translated, it gives CASSATSGSYNEQFF.

The sample holds many counts of this clonotype. The rearrangement joins TRBV29-1 to TRBJ2-3; the D gene is possibly TRBD1 (6 bases). The CDR3 totals 13 residues. In germline, CDR1 is SQVTM, CDR2 ANQGSEA. V shed 8 bases and J shed 1 base, with 13 bases lying between them. CDR3 bases: TGCAGCCACCAGGGGTCTGGCACAGATACGCAGTATTTT. As protein: CSHQGSGTDTQYF.

This clonotype was seen at least ten times. V and J are TRBV29-1 and TRBJ1-1; D is unresolved. V was cut by 6 bases and J by 1 base, with 15 bases left in between. The CDR3 extends over 14 amino acids. The germline CDR1 and CDR2 sequences are SQVTM and ANQGSEA. The CDR3 region is CSVGPGRANTEAFF. CDR3 bases: TGCAGCGTAGGACCCGGACGGGCGAACACTGAAGCTTTCTTT.

There are a few counts of this clonotype. The chain has TRBV18 and TRBJ1-1; D gene ambiguous. Trimming took off 0 bases at V and 8 bases at J, with 19 bases between the two ends. Germline CDR1 is KGHSH and CDR2 is LQKENI. This CDR3 comprises 16 residues. The CDR3 protein is CASSPPVGVRKPEAFF. The CDR3 DNA follows: TGTGCCAGCTCACCACCGGTGGGCGTCCGAAAACCCGAAGCTTTCTTT.

Remarks on this clonotype: An end of the junction differs from the germline gene, which may be a read error. The V call is TRBV18, the J call TRBJ2-3, with 10 bases matching TRBD2. This CDR3 contains 17 residues. The germline CDR1 and CDR2 sequences are KGHSH and LQKENI. The CDR3 region is CACSPRPSGGSTDTQYF. CDR3 DNA: TGTGCCTGCTCCCCCAGACCTAGCGGGGGAAGCACAGATACGCAGTATTTT. Full variable domain (remainder filled in from reference TRBV18 and TRBJ2-3): NAGVMQNPRHLVRRRGQEARLRCSPMKGHSHVYWYRQLPEEGLKFMVYLQKENIIDESGMPKERFSAEFPKEGPSILRIQQVVRGDSAAYFCACSPRPSGGSTDTQYFGPGTRLTVL.

This clonotype was seen more than once but under ten times. The rearrangement joins TRBV7-2 to TRBJ2-2, with 10 bases identical to TRBD2. This CDR3 is 18 amino acids long. CDR1 is SGHTA, CDR2 FQGNSA, per germline. Germline trimming cut 8 bases from V and 5 bases from J; bases unmatched to any gene: 17. The CDR3 loop reads CASRLIAGGRLWTGELFF. In DNA form, the CDR3 reads TGTGCCAGCCGACTAATAGCGGGGGGCCGTCTATGGACCGGGGAGCTGTTTTTT. The full variable domain, completed using reference TRBV7-2 and TRBJ2-2, is GAGVSQSPSNKVTEKGKDVELRCDPISGHTALYWYRQSLGQGLEFLIYFQGNSAPDKSGLPSDRFSAERTGGSVSTLTIQRTQQEDSAVYLCASRLIAGGRLWTGELFFGEGSRLTVL.

This rearrangement joins TRBV14 to TRBJ1-1, with D perhaps matching TRBD1 (5 bases). The CDR3 length is 15 residues. V gave up 5 bases and J gave up 4 bases, with 17 bases separating them. In germline, CDR1 is SGHDN, CDR2 FVKESK. CDR3 sequence reads: CASSFLIQGPTEAFF. CDR3 nucleotide sequence: TGTGCCAGCAGCTTCTTGATTCAGGGACCCACTGAAGCTTTCTTT.

The chain is built from TRBV7-9 and TRBJ2-3, with 7 bases that match TRBD2. Germline assignment: CDR1 SEHNR and CDR2 FQNEAQ (reference sequence). The CDR3 is made up of 16 amino acids. The junction had 11 bases not matched to a gene; V was cut back by 5 bases and J by 3 bases. The CDR3 bases are TGTGCCAGCAGCGCACGAAGCGGGGTACAGACAGATACGCAGTATTTT. This translates into CASSARSGVQTDTQYF.

CDR3 sequence: CASSFRDTEAFF. For the CDR3, the DNA is TGTGCCAGCAGTTTCCGGGACACTGAAGCTTTCTTT. The V gene is TRBV6-1, the J gene TRBJ1-1; D is uncertain. The CDR3 is made up of 12 amino acids. Looked up from germline, CDR1 is MNHNS and CDR2 is SASEGT. V was shortened by 5 bases and J by 3 bases, with 7 bases between the two germline ends.

The chain combines TRBV6-1 with TRBJ1-6; 10 bases fit TRBD1. The CDR3 totals 13 residues. V lost 6 bases and J lost 10; bases outside the gene matches: 3. Germline V lookup: CDR1 MNHNS, CDR2 SASEGT. The CDR3 DNA is TGTGCCAGCAGCGGACAGGGGGGATCACCCCTCCACTTT. Its protein is CASSGQGGSPLHF.

This clonotype was seen many times. This rearrangement joins TRBV4-1 to TRBJ1-5, with no clear D. The CDR3 runs to 15 residues. Germline CDR1 reads MGHRA; CDR2 reads YSYEKL. V was shortened by 2 bases and J by 4 bases, with 12 bases between the two germline ends. This CDR3 reads CASSQPGMTNQPQHF. The CDR3, as DNA: TGCGCCAGCAGCCAACCCGGTATGACAAATCAGCCCCAGCATTTT.

This clonotype was recorded at least ten times. This chain connects TRBV24-1 to TRBJ2-7, with TRBD1 as a possible D gene (6 bases). From germline, CDR1 is KGHDR and CDR2 SFDVKD. The length of the CDR3 is 14 residues. Trimming left V 3 bases short and J 9 bases short, with 17 bases between. CDR3 DNA sequence: TGTGCCACCAGTGATCCCGGGACACCGTCCGGGCAGTACTTC. Translated: CATSDPGTPSGQYF.